This is a list of T cell receptor beta chains from one sample in a study of cytomegalovirus exposure and HLA in healthy donors. Some clones are missing from TCRdb's copy, which holds only in-frame ones; the method was immunoSEQ multiplex PCR. The data contain 250,000 to 350,000 clones, approximately 80% of them singletons. Sequencing was performed on PBMCs. These receptors were taken from a girl aged 2 to 9 in good health and CMV-seronegative. CDR3s include the opening cysteine and the closing phenylalanine or tryptophan. D genes are given only for firm matches. Clone size, where shown, is once, few, many, or a class for clones that have expanded.

11	.	TRBV28	TRBJ1-2	.	CATQAFYGYTF	TGTGCCACCCAGGCTTTCTATGGCTACACCTTC
18	once	TRBV9	TRBJ1-4	TRBD1	CASSAVPTGGASNEKLFF	TGTGCCAGCAGCGCCGTACCGACAGGGGGCGCATCTAATGAAAAACTGTTTTTT
15	.	TRBV6-1	TRBJ1-2	TRBD1	CASSEHRTGDYGYTF	TGTGCCAGCAGTGAACACCGGACAGGGGACTATGGCTACACCTTC
13	.	TRBV7-9	TRBJ2-1	.	CASSFKLADEQFF	TGTGCCAGCAGCTTCAAACTAGCCGATGAGCAGTTCTTC
13	.	TRBV25-1	TRBJ2-7	.	CASSDQGYGEQYF	TGTGCCAGCAGTGACCAGGGGTACGGGGAGCAGTACTTC
16	.	TRBV2	TRBJ2-4	.	CASSESSWVPKNIQYF	TGTGCCAGCAGTGAGTCTAGCTGGGTCCCCAAAAACATTCAGTACTTC
13	.	TRBV4-1	TRBJ1-1	.	CASSLDRLLEAFF	TGCGCCAGCAGCCTAGACAGACTACTTGAAGCTTTCTTT
16	.	TRBV9	TRBJ2-5	TRBD2	CASSVDLAESRETQYF	TGTGCCAGCAGCGTAGATCTAGCGGAGTCCCGGGAGACCCAGTACTTC
12	.	TRBV30	TRBJ2-3	.	CAWSSSVDTQYF	TGTGCCTGGAGCTCCAGCGTGGATACGCAGTATTTT
14	.	TRBV7-2	TRBJ2-7	TRBD2	CASGKTSGSYEQYF	TGTGCCAGCGGCAAGACTAGCGGTTCCTACGAGCAGTACTTC
16	.	TRBV9	TRBJ2-1	.	CASSVDDRQAYNEQFF	TGTGCCAGCAGCGTAGATGACCGGCAGGCCTACAATGAGCAGTTCTTC
15	.	TRBV5-1	TRBJ2-7	.	CASSFMVGRGYEQYF	TGCGCCAGCAGCTTTATGGTCGGCAGGGGCTACGAGCAGTACTTC